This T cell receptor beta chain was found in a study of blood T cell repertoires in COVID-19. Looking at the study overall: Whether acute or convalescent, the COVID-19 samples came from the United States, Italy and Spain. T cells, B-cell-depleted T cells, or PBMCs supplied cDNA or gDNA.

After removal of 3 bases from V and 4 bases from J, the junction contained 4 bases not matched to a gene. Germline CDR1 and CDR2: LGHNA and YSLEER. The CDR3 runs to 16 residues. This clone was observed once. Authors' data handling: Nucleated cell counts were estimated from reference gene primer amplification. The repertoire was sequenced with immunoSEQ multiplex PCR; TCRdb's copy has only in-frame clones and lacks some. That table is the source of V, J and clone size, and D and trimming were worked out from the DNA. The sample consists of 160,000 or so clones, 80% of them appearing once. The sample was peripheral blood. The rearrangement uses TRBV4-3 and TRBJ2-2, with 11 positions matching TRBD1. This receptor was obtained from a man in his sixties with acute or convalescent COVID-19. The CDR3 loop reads CASSHPGQGATGELFF. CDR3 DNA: TGCGCCAGCAGCCATCCCGGACAGGGGGCCACCGGGGAGCTGTTTTTT.